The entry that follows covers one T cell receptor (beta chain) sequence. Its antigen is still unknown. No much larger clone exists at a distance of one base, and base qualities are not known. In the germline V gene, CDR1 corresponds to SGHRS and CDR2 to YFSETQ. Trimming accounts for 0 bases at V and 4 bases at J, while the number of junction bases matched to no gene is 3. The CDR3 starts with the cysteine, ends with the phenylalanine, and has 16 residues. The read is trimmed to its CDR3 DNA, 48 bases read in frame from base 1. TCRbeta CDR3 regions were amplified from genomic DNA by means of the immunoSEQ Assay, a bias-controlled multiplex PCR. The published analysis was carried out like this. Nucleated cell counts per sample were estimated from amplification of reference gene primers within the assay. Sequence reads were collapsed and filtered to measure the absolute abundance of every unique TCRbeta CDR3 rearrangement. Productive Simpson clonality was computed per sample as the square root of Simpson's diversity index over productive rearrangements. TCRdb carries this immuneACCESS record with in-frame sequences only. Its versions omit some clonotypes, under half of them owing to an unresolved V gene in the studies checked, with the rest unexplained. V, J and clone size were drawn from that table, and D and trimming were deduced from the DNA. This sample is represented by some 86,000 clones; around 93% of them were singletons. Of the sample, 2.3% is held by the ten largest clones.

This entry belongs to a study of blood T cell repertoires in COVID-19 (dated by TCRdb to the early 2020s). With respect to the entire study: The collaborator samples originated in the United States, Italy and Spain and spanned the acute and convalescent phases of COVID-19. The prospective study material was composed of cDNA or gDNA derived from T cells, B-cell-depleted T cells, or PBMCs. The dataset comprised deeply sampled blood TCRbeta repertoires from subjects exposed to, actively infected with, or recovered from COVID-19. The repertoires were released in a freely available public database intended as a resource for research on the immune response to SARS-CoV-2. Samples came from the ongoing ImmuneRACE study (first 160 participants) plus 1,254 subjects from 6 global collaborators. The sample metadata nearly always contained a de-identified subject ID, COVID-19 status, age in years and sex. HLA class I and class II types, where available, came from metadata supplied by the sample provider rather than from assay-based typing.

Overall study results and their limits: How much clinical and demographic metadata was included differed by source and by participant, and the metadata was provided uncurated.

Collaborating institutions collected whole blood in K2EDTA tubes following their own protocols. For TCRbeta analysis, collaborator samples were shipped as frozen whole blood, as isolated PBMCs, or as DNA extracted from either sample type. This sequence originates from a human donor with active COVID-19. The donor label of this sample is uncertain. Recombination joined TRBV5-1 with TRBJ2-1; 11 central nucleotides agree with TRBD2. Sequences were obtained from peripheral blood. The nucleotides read TGCGCCAGCAGCTTGGGACTAGCGGGGACATACAATGAGCAGTTCTTC. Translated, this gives CASSLGLAGTYNEQFF.